The rows below give T cell receptor beta chains drawn from one sample of a study of Graves' ophthalmopathy and Graves' hyperthyroidism. TCRdb re-analysed the multiplex PCR reads in MiXCR, keeping a single row per CDR3 protein. The table shows 170,000 or so distinct CDR3 sequences, with roughly two fifths occurring only once. Sequencing input: peripheral blood. These TCRs come from a woman between 40 and 50 years old with Graves' ophthalmopathy. Both conserved end residues are part of each CDR3. The D gene is left open where the match is weak. Some rows mark clone size as missing; the rest say once, few, many or name a class of expanded clone.

V	D	size	J	DNA	CDR3
TRBV6-5	TRBD2	NA	TRBJ2-7	TGTGCCAGCAGTTACCGCCTAGCGGCCTTCTACGAGCAGTACTTC	CASSYRLAAFYEQYF
TRBV24-1	TRBD2	few	TRBJ2-5	TGTGCCACCAGTGATTTGCAGTCCGGGGGGAAAGAGACCCAGTACTTC	CATSDLQSGGKETQYF
TRBV10-2	TRBD2	many	TRBJ2-5	TGCGCCAGCAGTCCGGGAGGGGAGACCCAGTACTTC	CASSPGGETQYF
TRBV28	NA	many	TRBJ1-1	TGTGCCAGCAGACAACAGGTCACTGAAGCTTTCTTT	CASRQQVTEAFF
TRBV28	TRBD2	many	TRBJ2-5	TGTGCCAGCAGTCCACTCGGACTGGGGGGGAAGACCCAGTACTTC	CASSPLGLGGKTQYF
TRBV7-9	NA	many	TRBJ1-2	TGTGCCAGCAGCGCGGTAGGCAGTAACTATGGCTACACCTTC	CASSAVGSNYGYTF
TRBV28	NA	many	TRBJ2-7	TGTGCCAGCAGTTATGACGGAACTTACGAGCAGTACTTC	CASSYDGTYEQYF
TRBV12-3/TRBV12-4	NA	many	TRBJ1-6	TGTGCCAGCAGTTTCGGAACGAATTCACCCCTCCACTTT	CASSFGTNSPLHF
TRBV12-3/TRBV12-4	TRBD1	many	TRBJ2-7	TGTGCCAGCAGTGTCGACAGGGGGTACTACGAGCAGTACTTC	CASSVDRGYYEQYF
TRBV28	NA	NA	TRBJ2-7	TGTGCCAGCAGCCTTAGTCCTCTGGCCGGCTACGAGCAGTACTTC	CASSLSPLAGYEQYF
TRBV6-5	NA	many	TRBJ2-7	TGTGCCAGCAGCACAGACTACGAGCAGTACTTC	CASSTDYEQYF
TRBV20-1	NA	many	TRBJ1-2	TGCAGTGCCGTCGGGGGCGACAACTATGGCTACACCTTC	CSAVGGDNYGYTF